This TCR beta chain was recorded in a study of T cells in Graves' hyperthyroidism and ophthalmopathy. The investigators amplified TCR beta CDR3 regions from RNA transcripts. HTBI primers were the set used in a first-round RT-PCR of the TCR CDR3. TCRdb ran MiXCR on the multiplex PCR reads and lists one entry per CDR3 protein. Of 500,000 to 750,000 distinct CDR3 sequences listed, approximately 14% are singletons. Germline V gene lookup returns CDR1 ENHRY and CDR2 SYGVKD. The CDR3 covers 13 residues. The V and J ends lost 10 bases and 7 bases respectively, with 17 bases between them. This clonotype showed up many times.

The sequencing input was blood. The clonotype comes from a woman in her twenties or thirties with Graves' hyperthyroidism. This chain connects TRBV10-3 to TRBJ2-1, with D perhaps TRBD1 (5 bases). CDR3 DNA: TGTGCCACGACAGATCGTTTTGAGAATGAGCAGTTCTTC. Translated, it gives CATTDRFENEQFF.